A single sample is the source of the 16 T cell receptor beta chains below, sequenced in a study of blood T cell repertoires in COVID-19. Assay used: immunoSEQ multiplex PCR; TCRdb lists only in-frame clones, some missing. The sample has around 190,000 clones; roughly 90% are singletons. Input material: peripheral blood. The receptors were sampled from a man in his fifties with COVID-19, enrolled during active disease.

This clone was detected once. The chain joins TRBV24-1 to TRBJ1-1; D gene unclear. Germline V lookup: CDR1 KGHDR, CDR2 SFDVKD. V was cut by 5 bases and J by 0 bases, with 12 bases left in between. The CDR3 is 15 amino acids. CDR3 DNA: TGTGCCACCAGTGTTCAGGAAATCATGAACACTGAAGCTTTCTTT. This sequence encodes CATSVQEIMNTEAFF.

The genes are TRBV7-8 and TRBJ2-1, with 10 bases aligning to TRBD2. Unmatched junction bases numbered 15, after V lost 7 bases and J lost 9 bases. The CDR3 sequence is 16 residues long. Per the germline V gene, CDR1 is SGHVS and CDR2 is FQNEAQ. The DNA of the CDR3 is TGTGCCAGCACCCGCTTATCACTAGCGGGGTACGGTGAGCAGTTCTTC. This sequence encodes CASTRLSLAGYGEQFF.

The V gene is TRBV27, the J gene TRBJ1-2, with D tentatively TRBD1 (5 bases). V lost 6 bases and J lost 8, with 10 bases in between. CDR1 and CDR2 from the germline V gene are MNHEY and SMNVEV (reference sequence). CDR3 length: 11 amino acids. CDR3 residues: CASRAGGGYTF. The CDR3, as DNA: TGTGCCAGCAGGGCGGGGGGAGGCTACACCTTC.

The rearrangement links TRBV7-9 to TRBJ1-1; TRBD1 might be the D (5 bases). With 6 bases removed from V and 0 bases from J, the gap between germline ends came to 11 bases. Germline assignment: CDR1 SEHNR and CDR2 FQNEAQ (reference sequence). The CDR3 sequence is 14 residues long. CDR3 nucleotide sequence: TGTGCCAGCAGTGGCTGGGGCCTGAACACTGAAGCTTTCTTT. It yields the protein CASSGWGLNTEAFF.

Comment on this clone: Other DNA sequences from this sample encode an identical CDR3 as well. This sequence joins TRBV27 and TRBJ1-6; 11 bases match TRBD1. Germline assignment: CDR1 MNHEY and CDR2 SMNVEV (reference sequence). CDR3 size: 15 residues. V was pared by 5 bases and J by 7 bases, with 4 bases of the junction left unmatched. In nucleotides, the CDR3 is TGTGCCAGCAGTCGAGGACAGGGGGCCAATTCACCCCTCCACTTT. It codes for CASSRGQGANSPLHF.

This clone was observed at least ten times. The rearrangement uses TRBV6-5 and TRBJ2-1, with TRBD2 as a possible D gene (6 bases). The CDR3 has 15 residues. Trimming took off 2 bases at V and 9 bases at J, with 17 bases between the two ends. From germline, CDR1 is MNHEY and CDR2 SVGAGI. This chain's CDR3 is CASSYTPKTSREQFF. CDR3 DNA sequence: TGTGCCAGCAGTTACACCCCAAAGACTAGTCGTGAGCAGTTCTTC.

V and J are TRBV25-1 and TRBJ2-1; 12 bases agree with TRBD1. CDR1 and CDR2 from the germline V gene are MGHDK and SYGVNS. V lost 8 bases to trimming and J lost 8 bases; unmatched junction nucleotides: 13. This CDR3 has 16 residues. CDR3 sequence: CASGSGTGGDKDEQFF. CDR3 nucleotide sequence: TGTGCCAGCGGTTCGGGGACAGGGGGCGATAAGGATGAGCAGTTCTTC.

V is TRBV4-3 and J is TRBJ2-5; no reliable D call. Germline V gives CDR1 LGHNA, CDR2 YSLEER. V lost 0 bases and J lost 5, with 4 bases in between. The CDR3 loop spans 12 amino acids. The CDR3 DNA is TGCGCCAGCAGCCAAGATCGGGAGACCCAGTACTTC. This encodes CASSQDRETQYF.

The V call is TRBV3-1 (or the pseudogene TRBV3-2), the J call TRBJ1-2; 10 bases fit TRBD1. CDR1 LGHDT and CDR2 YNNKEL come from the germline V gene (reference sequence). V dropped 1 base and J dropped 8; count of bases not matched to a gene: 7. The CDR3 spans 15 residues. CDR3 DNA: TGTGCCAGCAGCCAAGGGACAGGGGGTATCGAAGGCTACACCTTC. This sequence encodes CASSQGTGGIEGYTF.

The rearrangement uses TRBV10-3 and TRBJ1-4; 7 positions agree with TRBD1. Germline V gives CDR1 ENHRY, CDR2 SYGVKD. The CDR3 consists of 14 residues. V shed 3 bases, J shed 6 bases, and the junction held 4 bases outside the gene matches. The chain's CDR3 is CAISDETGYEKLFF. The CDR3 DNA is TGTGCCATCAGTGACGAGACAGGGTATGAAAAACTGTTTTTT.

V and J are TRBV12-3 or TRBV12-4 and TRBJ1-6, with unresolved D. V shed 0 bases and J shed 9 bases, with 3 bases lying between them. The CDR3 sequence is 12 residues long. This CDR3 is CASSLALSPLHF. CDR3 sequence (DNA): TGTGCCAGCAGTTTAGCCCTTTCACCCCTCCACTTT.

V usage is TRBV11-3 and J usage is TRBJ2-2, with no clear D. The CDR3 loop spans 14 amino acids. Deletions cut 2 bases from V and 0 bases from J, with 4 bases between. Germline CDR1 and CDR2: SGHNT and YENEEA. The CDR3 sequence is CASSLRANTGELFF. The CDR3 DNA reads as TGTGCCAGCAGCTTACGCGCGAACACCGGGGAGCTGTTTTTT.

The sample holds one count of this clone. This sequence joins TRBV2 and TRBJ2-3, with 9 bases fitting TRBD2. The CDR3 runs 14 residues. The junction had 3 bases not matched to a gene; V was cut back by 5 bases and J by 3 bases. Germline V lookup: CDR1 SNHLY, CDR2 FYNNEI. The CDR3, as DNA: TGTGCCAGCAGTTTAGCGGGGGATACAGATACGCAGTATTTT. Amino acids: CASSLAGDTDTQYF.

The J gene is TRBJ2-3, the V gene TRBV18; 10 nucleotides agree with TRBD2. The CDR3 totals 16 residues. Germline CDR1 and CDR2: KGHSH and LQKENI. V lost 3 bases and J lost 8; bases outside the gene matches: 11. The CDR3 here is CASSPRTSGNVATQYF. CDR3 DNA: TGTGCCAGCTCACCCCGGACTAGCGGCAACGTAGCTACGCAGTATTTT. Based on the CDR3 plus reference TRBV18 and TRBJ2-3, the full variable domain is NAGVMQNPRHLVRRRGQEARLRCSPMKGHSHVYWYRQLPEEGLKFMVYLQKENIIDESGMPKERFSAEFPKEGPSILRIQQVVRGDSAAYFCASSPRTSGNVATQYFGPGTRLTVL.

V usage is TRBV24-1 and J usage is TRBJ1-2; D is undetermined. This CDR3 comprises 11 residues. Germline-derived CDR1 and CDR2 are KGHDR and SFDVKD. V lost 7 bases and J lost 4, with 6 bases in between. CDR3 in DNA: TGTGCCACCAGCGCCAGCTATGGCTACACCTTC. Amino acid sequence: CATSASYGYTF.

CDR3 amino acids: CASSLTAGTRGYTF. The CDR3 DNA reads as TGTGCCAGCAGTTTAACAGCGGGGACGCGAGGCTACACCTTC. The gene calls are TRBV28 and TRBJ1-2, with a weak D call TRBD1 (5 bases). Looked up from germline, CDR1 is MDHEN and CDR2 is SYDVKM. The V end lost 2 bases, the J end lost 8 bases, and 15 bases lay between the germline ends. CDR3 size: 14 residues.